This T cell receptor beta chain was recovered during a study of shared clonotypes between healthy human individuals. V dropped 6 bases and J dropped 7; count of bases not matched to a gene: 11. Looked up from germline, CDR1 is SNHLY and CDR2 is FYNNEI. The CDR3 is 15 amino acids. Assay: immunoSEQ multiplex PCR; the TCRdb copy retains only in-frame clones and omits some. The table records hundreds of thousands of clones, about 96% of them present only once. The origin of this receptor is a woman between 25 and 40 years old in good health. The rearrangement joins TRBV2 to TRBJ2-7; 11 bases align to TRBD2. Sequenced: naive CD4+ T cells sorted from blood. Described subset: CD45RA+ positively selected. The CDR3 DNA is TGTGCCAGCAGCCAAACTAGCGGGAGTTCTCAAGAGCAGTACTTC. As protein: CASSQTSGSSQEQYF.